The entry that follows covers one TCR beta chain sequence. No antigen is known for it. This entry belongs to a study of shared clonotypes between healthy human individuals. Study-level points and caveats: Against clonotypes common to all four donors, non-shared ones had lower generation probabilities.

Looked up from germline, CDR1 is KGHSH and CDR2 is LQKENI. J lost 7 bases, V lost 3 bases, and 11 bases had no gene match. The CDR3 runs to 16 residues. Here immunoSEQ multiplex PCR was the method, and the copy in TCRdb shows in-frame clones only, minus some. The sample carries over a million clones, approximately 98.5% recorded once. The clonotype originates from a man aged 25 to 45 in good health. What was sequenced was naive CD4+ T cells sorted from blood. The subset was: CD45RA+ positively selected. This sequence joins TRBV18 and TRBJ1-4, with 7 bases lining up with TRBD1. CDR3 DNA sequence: TGTGCCAGCTCACCCCCCGGCGACAGGGCGGGTGAAAAACTGTTTTTT. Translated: CASSPPGDRAGEKLFF.